The rows below give T cell receptor beta chains drawn from one sample of a study of T cell changes during pregnancy in multiple sclerosis. The repertoire was sequenced with immunoSEQ multiplex PCR; TCRdb's copy has only in-frame clones and lacks some. This table has 65,000 to 85,000 clones, roughly 90% appearing once. Material: peripheral blood, obtained in the first trimester of pregnancy. Receptor source: a female donor in good health, enrolled as a control in a pregnancy study. CDR3s include the opening cysteine and the closing phenylalanine or tryptophan. D genes are given only for firm matches. Only some rows state a clone size, as once, few, many or a class for expanded clones.

D	size	V	J	DNA	CDR3
TRBD2	-	TRBV18	TRBJ2-7	TGTGCCAGCTCACCACTTCCTAGCGGGGTCGGCGAGCAGTACTTC	CASSPLPSGVGEQYF
TRBD1	-	TRBV19	TRBJ2-2	TGTGCCAGCACCGGGACAGGGGGAAGCACCGGGGAGCTGTTTTTT	CASTGTGGSTGELFF
TRBD1	-	TRBV19	TRBJ1-1	TGTGCCAGTAGACCCCAGGACAGGGGGAACACTGAAGCTTTCTTT	CASRPQDRGNTEAFF
TRBD1	-	TRBV7-2	TRBJ1-2	TGTGCCAGCAGCTTAGCCTCGACAGGGATCTATGGCTACACCTTC	CASSLASTGIYGYTF
TRBD1	-	TRBV4-3	TRBJ2-1	TGCGCCAGCAGCCTCGGACAGGGTTATGAGCAGTTCTTC	CASSLGQGYEQFF
TRBD2	-	TRBV30	TRBJ2-2	TGTGCCTGGAGTAGGGGACTAGGAGTCACCGGGGAGCTGTTTTTT	CAWSRGLGVTGELFF
-	-	TRBV19	TRBJ2-5	TGTGCCAGTAGTATAGACAGGGTAGAGACCCAGTACTTC	CASSIDRVETQYF
-	-	TRBV6-5	TRBJ1-5	TGTGCCAGCAGTTACTCCAGGGTTCAGCCCCAGCATTTT	CASSYSRVQPQHF
TRBD1	-	TRBV6-5	TRBJ1-2	TGTGCCAGCAGTTATGCCAGGGGGTCTGGCTACACCTTC	CASSYARGSGYTF
TRBD2	-	TRBV7-2	TRBJ2-7	TGTGCCAGCAGCTTCGGGACTACCTCCTACGAGCAGTACTTC	CASSFGTTSYEQYF
TRBD2	-	TRBV7-9	TRBJ2-5	TGTGCCAGCGCCACTCGGACTAGCGGGGAGACCCAGTACTTC	CASATRTSGETQYF
-	-	TRBV19	TRBJ2-1	TGTGCCAGTAGTCCTAGCGTCAATGAGCAGTTCTTC	CASSPSVNEQFF
TRBD2	-	TRBV6-4	TRBJ2-3	TGTGCCAGCAGTGACTCGACTAGCGGGGGGGATACGCAGTATTTT	CASSDSTSGGDTQYF
TRBD1	-	TRBV6-6	TRBJ1-1	TGTGCCAGCAGTCACCGAGGGACAGAGACGAACACTGAAGCTTTCTTT	CASSHRGTETNTEAFF
-	once	TRBV14	TRBJ2-7	TGTGCCAGCAGCCTCACGGACAGACTTCCCTACGAGCAGTACTTC	CASSLTDRLPYEQYF
-	-	TRBV6-6	TRBJ2-3	TGTGCCAGCAGTTACGTGGTAGCGGGCACAGATACGCAGTATTTT	CASSYVVAGTDTQYF
TRBD1	-	TRBV27	TRBJ2-3	TGTGCCAGCAGTTTCAGGGGGAAGGATACGCAGTATTTT	CASSFRGKDTQYF
TRBD1	-	TRBV6-6	TRBJ2-4	TGTGCCAGCAGTTACCCTACGGGACAGGGAAACATTCAGTACTTC	CASSYPTGQGNIQYF
TRBD1	-	TRBV5-4	TRBJ1-2	TGTGCCAGCAGCTTGGCGTCGGGACAGGGGATTAGGGGCTACACCTTC	CASSLASGQGIRGYTF
TRBD2	-	TRBV9	TRBJ2-7	TGTGCCAGCAGCACAGCGGGAGGGCCTCGCGAGCAGTACTTC	CASSTAGGPREQYF
-	-	TRBV18	TRBJ2-5	TGTGCCAGCTCACCTGAGCTGTTCCAAGAGACCCAGTACTTC	CASSPELFQETQYF